The count of the clone carrying this T cell receptor beta chain is one. This entry belongs to a study of blood T cell repertoires in COVID-19. The data were produced by immunoSEQ multiplex PCR, yet TCRdb's version contains in-frame clones alone and is incomplete. The sample records about 77,000 clones, around 69% being singletons. This CDR3 is 14 amino acids long. Germline-derived CDR1 and CDR2 are MDHEN and SYDVKM. V was shortened by 2 bases and J by 7 bases, with 11 bases between the two germline ends. This receptor was taken from a man aged 65-85 years with active or convalescent COVID-19. This chain links TRBV28 with TRBJ1-4, with D possibly TRBD1 on 5 matching bases. Sequencing used peripheral blood. The CDR3: CASSLPRVAEKLFF. The CDR3, as DNA: TGTGCCAGCAGTTTACCCAGGGTGGCTGAAAAACTGTTTTTT.